Listed below are T cell receptor beta chains from one sample, sequenced in a study of glioma-infiltrating T cells after dendritic cell vaccination. The method was immunoSEQ multiplex PCR; TCRdb's version includes in-frame clones alone and lacks a portion of them. In the table there are tens of thousands of clones, about 83% of which are singletons. Sequences were derived from blood, sampled before dendritic cell vaccination. The receptors come from a human donor with glioblastoma. Both conserved end residues are part of each CDR3. D genes are given only for firm matches. Where a row states a size, it is once, few, many or the class of an expanded clone; other rows omit it.

j_call	v_call	d_call	clone_size	cdr3_nt	cdr3_aa
TRBJ2-1	TRBV7-6	TRBD1	.	TGTGCCAGCAGCCCTAGACAGGGGATTAACAATGAGCAGTTCTTC	CASSPRQGINNEQFF
TRBJ1-5	TRBV12-5	TRBD1	.	TGTGCTAGTGGTTCGGGACAGGGAAATCAGCCCCAGCATTTT	CASGSGQGNQPQHF
TRBJ2-7	TRBV7-9	.	.	TGTGCCAGCAGCTTAACCCAGGGAACCTACGAGCAGTACTTC	CASSLTQGTYEQYF
TRBJ1-3	TRBV5-6	.	.	TGTGCCAGCAGCCTCTTCCCAACGGCTGGAAACACCATATATTTT	CASSLFPTAGNTIYF
TRBJ1-1	TRBV30	TRBD1	.	TGTGCCTGGAGTGTAGGGACAGGGGCTGGAACTGAAGCTTTCTTT	CAWSVGTGAGTEAFF
TRBJ2-2	TRBV9	.	.	TGTGCCAGCAGCGGAACAGCCGGGGAGCTGTTTTTT	CASSGTAGELFF
TRBJ1-5	TRBV6-5	TRBD1	.	TGTGCCAGCAGCTACGGACAGGGATCTCAGCCCCAGCATTTT	CASSYGQGSQPQHF
TRBJ1-1	TRBV6-5	.	.	TGTGCCAGCAGTCCTAACAGGGAACGGAGCACTGAAGCTTTCTTT	CASSPNRERSTEAFF
TRBJ2-7	TRBV4-1	TRBD2	.	TGCGCCAGCAGCCACCTCGCTGGGGGGGGCTACGAGCAGTACTTC	CASSHLAGGGYEQYF
TRBJ1-2	TRBV11-2	TRBD1	.	TGTGCCAGCAGCCCCGGGACAGGGGCTTTATATGGCTACACCTTC	CASSPGTGALYGYTF
TRBJ2-5	TRBV29-1	.	.	TGCAGCGTTGGAGGGGACTTCTTTGGGGAGACCCAGTACTTC	CSVGGDFFGETQYF
TRBJ2-3	TRBV4-3	.	.	TGCGCCAGCAGCCAAGATCCTCTAGCCACAGATACGCAGTATTTT	CASSQDPLATDTQYF
TRBJ1-5	TRBV6-1	.	.	TGTGCCAGCAGTGAACCGGGGAACCATCAGCATTTT	CASSEPGNHQHF
TRBJ1-4	TRBV9	.	.	TGTGCCAGCAGCGCTACTAGACTAGGGGAGACTAATGAAAAACTGTTTTTT	CASSATRLGETNEKLFF
TRBJ1-5	TRBV19	TRBD1	.	TGCGCCAGTCGGACAGGGTATAGCAATCAGCCCCAGCATTTT	CASRTGYSNQPQHF
TRBJ1-3	TRBV5-8	.	once	TGTGCCAGCAGCTTCCGCGGGGGGACTGGAAACACCATATATTTT	CASSFRGGTGNTIYF
TRBJ1-2	TRBV19	TRBD1	.	TGTGCCAGTAGTATAGAACCCCGGGAACAGGGGACTTATGGCTACACCTTC	CASSIEPREQGTYGYTF
TRBJ2-2	TRBV4-3	TRBD2	once	TGCGCCAGCAGCCCCTTTTGGCTAGCGGGAGGATGGACCGGGGAGCTGTTTTTT	CASSPFWLAGGWTGELFF
TRBJ1-2	TRBV27	.	.	TGTGCCAGCAGTTTAGCATTCCGGGACACGAACTATGGCTACACCTTC	CASSLAFRDTNYGYTF
TRBJ1-4	TRBV5-1	TRBD1	.	TGCGCCAGCAGCTCCGGGACAGGGGGCAGAACTAATGAAAAACTGTTTTTT	CASSSGTGGRTNEKLFF
TRBJ2-5	TRBV20-1	TRBD2	.	TGCAGTGCCAGGCGGGGGGAGACCCAGTACTTC	CSARRGETQYF
TRBJ2-7	TRBV4-3	TRBD2	.	TGCGCCAGCAGCCTGTCTCTAGCGGGGGCCTACGAGCAGTACTTC	CASSLSLAGAYEQYF